This T cell receptor beta chain came from a study of molecular identifiers for immune sequencing clone quantification listed by TCRdb under 2018. In terms of the full investigation: For a replicate experiment, RNA from about 21,000 or 97,000 naive CD8 T cells was divided into five aliquots, of which four were sequenced. This methods study used CD8 T cells to benchmark TCR RNA copy counting and molecular-identifier clustering-based TCR repertoire sequencing (MIDCIRS). Summary of the overall study and its limitations: Spiked-in Jurkat TCR RNA equivalent to a single cell was reported to be detectable even among over 800,000 naive CD8 T cells. Clones above 20 RNA copies held over 99% of molecules in CMV-specific effector cells but under 1% in naive cells. When barcode sub-clustering was left out, chimeric consensus sequences inflated TCR diversity, with chimeras reaching as high as 47%. The naive libraries included spiked-in Jurkat TCR RNA (about nine copies' worth), and this Jurkat TCR RNA is not part of the donor repertoire. Modeling indicated about 3 TCR RNA copies recovered per cell, compared with about 9.7 by digital PCR, which implies a capture efficiency of approximately 30%. Highly expanded clone sizes could be underestimated if identical TCR molecules share a barcode.

V was cut back by 6 bases and J by 2 bases, leaving a gap of 18 bases between them. The CDR3 spans 16 residues, from the cysteine through the phenylalanine. Solely the CDR3 DNA is kept, with 48 bases framed from the first base. The germline V gene sets CDR1 to MDHEN and CDR2 to SYDVKM. Library creation used PCR. For sequencing, an Illumina HiSeq 4000 was employed. Bulk TCR libraries were generated as previously described, with the TCR primers listed in Table S5 used. Total RNA was purified with the Qiagen AllPrep DNA/RNA kit. Before analysis, reads from multiple sequencing runs of the same library were pooled. From the authors' description of their analysis: Reads were retained only if their TCR constant sequence matched exactly, and those retained reads were trimmed to 150 nt and grouped according to their 12-nt molecular barcodes. Reads inside each barcode group were sub-clustered using a 15% Levenshtein threshold, and a quality-weighted consensus sequence was constructed for each RNA molecule. Non-functional sequences were excluded, and lower-count sequences lying one edit away from another sequence were also excluded. Based on a fit of two negative binomial distributions, barcode sub-clusters having less than 20% of the maximum read count were discarded. TCRdb reanalyzed the raw reads on its own, using fastp at Q25 for trimming and MiXCR for clone calling, and kept in-frame beta chains. A single entry per CDR3 protein holds the most common genes and DNA from its merged rows. The V and J calls come from TCRdb's annotation, not from the publication. This sample gives some 65,000 distinct CDR3 sequences in total; around a sixth of them show up just once. Roughly 1.6% of the sample lies in the top ten.

Libraries of naive CD8 T cells were built from approximately 20,000 to 980,000 sorted cells, with 10%, 30% or 50% of the purified RNA used. On a BD FACSAria II, naive CD8 T cells were FACS-sorted as CD8+CD4-CCR7+CD45RA+ and collected into RLT Plus buffer. Detection sensitivity was tested by spiking Jurkat RNA equal to over 8 TCR copies' worth into samples containing about 18,000-1,000,000 naive CD8 T cells. CD8 T cells were enriched with RosetteSep CD8+ T Cell Enrichment Cocktail and Ficoll-Paque, followed by ACK red cell lysis. There are many counts of this clonotype. Its antigen target is currently unknown. Base qualities are not provided; no much larger clone lies one nucleotide away.

The sequence was obtained from a human donor in good health. Some libraries in this study had Jurkat cell RNA spiked in. Sequenced material: naive CD8+ T cells from blood, with Jurkat cell RNA spiked in. According to the study, the label for this sample's cell subset or site signals: FACS-sorted CD8+CD4-CCR7+CD45RA+ naive T cells. Recombination joined TRBV28 with TRBJ2-3; a tentative D match to TRBD2 spans 6 bases. The DNA reads TGTGCCAGCAGGGCGACTAGAAGGATTTACACAGATACGCAGTATTTT. Its protein is CASRATRRIYTDTQYF.